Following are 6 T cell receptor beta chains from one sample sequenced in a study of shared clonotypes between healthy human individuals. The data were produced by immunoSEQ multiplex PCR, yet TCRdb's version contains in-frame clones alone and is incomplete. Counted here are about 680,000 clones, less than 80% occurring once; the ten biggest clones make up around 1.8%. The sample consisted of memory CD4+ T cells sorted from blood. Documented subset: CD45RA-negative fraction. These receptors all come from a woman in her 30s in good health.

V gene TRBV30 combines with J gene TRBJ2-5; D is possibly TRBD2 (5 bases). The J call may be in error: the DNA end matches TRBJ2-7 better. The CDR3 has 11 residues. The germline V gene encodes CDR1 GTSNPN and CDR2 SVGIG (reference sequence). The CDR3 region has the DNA TGTGCCTCGGGGTTCTCCTACGAGCAGTACTTC. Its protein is CASGFSYEQYF.

Written as DNA, the CDR3 is TGTGCCAGCAGTGTTGTCGGGGCGGGTGAGCAGTTCTTC. It translates to CASSVVGAGEQFF. This chain links TRBV6-4 with TRBJ2-1; D is possibly TRBD1 or TRBD2 (5 bases each). CDR3 size: 13 residues. V lost 4 bases, J lost 9 bases, and 13 bases lay in between. Looked up from germline, CDR1 is MRHNA and CDR2 is SNTAGT.

In nucleotides, the CDR3 is TGTGCCAGCAGTTATGAGGGGCGCGGAGGACAGCCCCAGCATTTT. Its translation: CASSYEGRGGQPQHF. This sequence joins TRBV6-6 and TRBJ1-5; D possibly corresponds to TRBD1 (5 bases). CDR3 length: 15 residues. Germline values: CDR1 MNHNY, CDR2 SVGAGI (reference sequence). The V gene lost 3 bases and the J gene lost 7 bases, with 16 bases spanning the gap.

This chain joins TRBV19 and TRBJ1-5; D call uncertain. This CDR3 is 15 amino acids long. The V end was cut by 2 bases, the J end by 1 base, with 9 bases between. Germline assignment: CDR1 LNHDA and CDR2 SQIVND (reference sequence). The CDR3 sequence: CASSIFPRSNQPQHF. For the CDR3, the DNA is TGTGCCAGTAGTATATTTCCGAGAAGCAATCAGCCCCAGCATTTT.

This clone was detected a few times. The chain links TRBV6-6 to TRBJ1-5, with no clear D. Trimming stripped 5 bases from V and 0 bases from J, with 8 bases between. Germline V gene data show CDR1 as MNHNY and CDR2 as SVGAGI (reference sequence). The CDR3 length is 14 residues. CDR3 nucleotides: TGTGCCAGCAGTGCTTCGGATAGCAATCAGCCCCAGCATTTT. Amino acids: CASSASDSNQPQHF.

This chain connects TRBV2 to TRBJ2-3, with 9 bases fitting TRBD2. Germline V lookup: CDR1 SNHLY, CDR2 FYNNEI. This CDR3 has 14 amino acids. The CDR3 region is CAIGREGRKDTQYF. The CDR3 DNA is TGTGCAATAGGGCGGGAGGGCCGGAAAGATACGCAGTATTTT.